Shown below are 17 T cell receptor beta chains from a single sample sequenced in a study of Ad26.COV2.S vaccination and SARS-CoV-2 variants. The assay was immunoSEQ multiplex PCR, and TCRdb's table has in-frame clones only and misses some. The repertoire has around 45,000 clones, 65% to 90% of them found once; the top ten carry around 47%. The sample consisted of peripheral blood, taken after recovery from COVID-19. These receptors originate from a human donor who had recovered from COVID-19.

This chain connects TRBV3-1 (or the pseudogene TRBV3-2) to TRBJ1-6, with D hard to call. Germline CDR1 and CDR2: LGHDT and YNNKEL (reference sequence). Between the trimmed V and J ends, which lost 1 base and 5 bases, there was a span of 3 bases. The CDR3 runs 13 residues. CDR3 in DNA: TGTGCCAGCAGCCAAGTTAATAATTCACCCCTCCACTTT. Residues: CASSQVNNSPLHF.

The chain combines TRBV7-9 with TRBJ1-6; D perhaps matches TRBD1 (6 bases). CDR1 SEHNR and CDR2 FQNEAQ come from the germline V gene (reference sequence). This CDR3 has 14 residues. V lost 0 bases to trimming and J lost 7 bases, with 7 bases between them. Here the CDR3 reads CASSLAGANSPLHF. The CDR3, as DNA: TGTGCCAGCAGCTTAGCGGGGGCAAATTCACCCCTCCACTTT.

The V gene is TRBV27, the J gene TRBJ2-7; 10 positions match TRBD2. Germline lookup yields CDR1 MNHEY and CDR2 SMNVEV (reference sequence). This CDR3 has 13 amino acids. Germline trimming cut 5 bases from V and 5 bases from J; bases unmatched to any gene: 3. The CDR3 reads CASSPSGRNEQYF. The CDR3 DNA follows: TGTGCCAGCAGTCCTAGCGGGAGAAACGAGCAGTACTTC.

Worth noting for this clone: An end of the junction does not agree with germline; a read error may underlie this. The chain has TRBV28 and TRBJ1-4; 7 bases fit TRBD1. This CDR3 is built from 14 residues. CDR1 and CDR2 from the germline V gene are MDHEN and SYDVKM. CDR3 DNA sequence: TGTACCAGCAGCCTCATTCGACAGGGCGAAAAACTGTTTTTT. Translation: CTSSLIRQGEKLFF.

This clone showed up just a few times. The V call is TRBV10-3, the J call TRBJ1-2; the D gene is possibly TRBD1 (5 bases). CDR1 ENHRY and CDR2 SYGVKD come from the germline V gene. There are 17 residues in the CDR3. V lost 6 bases and J 8 bases, leaving 28 bases between the germline ends. The CDR3 nucleotides are TGTGCCATCAGCGCCGAACGGGACCCCACACTTACAGCAGGCTACACCTTC. It specifies CAISAERDPTLTAGYTF.

The gene calls are TRBV10-3 and TRBJ1-2; unclear D gene. The V and J ends lost 2 bases and 8 bases respectively, with 9 bases between them. CDR1 is ENHRY, CDR2 SYGVKD, per germline. CDR3 size: 12 residues. CDR3 loop: CAISEPMGGYTF. The CDR3 DNA follows: TGTGCCATCAGTGAGCCTATGGGAGGCTACACCTTC.

The chain links TRBV5-4 to TRBJ1-2, with TRBD1 matching over 9 bases. This CDR3 is built from 16 residues. J was trimmed by 3 bases and V by 0 bases; bases with no gene match: 6. Germline loops: CDR1 SGHNT, CDR2 YYREEE (reference sequence). The CDR3 nucleotides read TGTGCCAGCAGCTTGGGGGGGACAGGGAATTACTATGGCTACACCTTC. Protein product: CASSLGGTGNYYGYTF. The whole variable domain, filled in from reference TRBV5-4 and TRBJ1-2, reads ETGVTQSPTHLIKTRGQQVTLRCSSQSGHNTVSWYQQALGQGPQFIFQYYREEENGRGNFPPRFSGLQFPNYSSELNVNALELDDSALYLCASSLGGTGNYYGYTFGSGTRLTVV.

This clone was observed a few times. The V gene is TRBV5-1, the J gene TRBJ1-2; tentatively, D is TRBD1 (6 bases). Germline V lookup: CDR1 SGHRS, CDR2 YFSETQ. V lost 0 bases to trimming and J lost 8 bases, with 11 bases between them. The CDR3 contains 13 residues. For the CDR3, the DNA is TGCGCCAGCAGCTTGGGGACAGTCGGAGGCTACACCTTC. Protein sequence: CASSLGTVGGYTF.

This chain uses TRBV18 with TRBJ1-2; possible D gene TRBD1, 5 bases. The V gene lost 3 bases and the J gene lost 2 bases, with 19 bases spanning the gap. Per germline, CDR1 KGHSH and CDR2 LQKENI. This CDR3 region has 17 residues. The CDR3 spells CASSPTAPGWDNYGYTF. The CDR3 DNA follows: TGTGCCAGCTCACCTACGGCTCCGGGGTGGGACAACTATGGCTACACCTTC.

J is TRBJ1-2 and V is TRBV9, with D tentatively TRBD1 (5 bases). Germline loops: CDR1 SGDLS, CDR2 YYNGEE. The CDR3 totals 15 residues. Trimming took off 4 bases at V and 7 bases at J, with 20 bases between the two ends. The DNA of the CDR3 is TGTGCCAGCAGCCCCGGGACCATCCTGCGGGGTGGCTACACCTTC. It specifies CASSPGTILRGGYTF.

The V call is TRBV9, the J call TRBJ2-3, with 8 positions matching TRBD1. Per the germline V gene, CDR1 is SGDLS and CDR2 is YYNGEE. This CDR3 is built from 15 residues. V gave up 5 bases and J gave up 2 bases; unmatched junction bases: 7. The CDR3, as DNA: TGTGCCAGCAGGAGGACAGGGATGTACACAGATACGCAGTATTTT. Amino acid sequence: CASRRTGMYTDTQYF.

The chain recombines TRBV7-2 with TRBJ2-3; either TRBD1 or TRBD2 may fit D (6 bases each). CDR3 length equals 15 residues. From germline, CDR1 is SGHTA and CDR2 FQGNSA. The V and J ends lost 4 bases and 6 bases respectively, with 17 bases between them. For the CDR3, the DNA is TGTGCCAGCAGCTCCCGGGGGTCGGGGGCGGATACGCAGTATTTT. This translates into CASSSRGSGADTQYF.

This clone was detected a few times. V gene TRBV18 combines with J gene TRBJ2-5; D remains ambiguous. Between the trimmed V and J ends, which lost 2 bases and 5 bases, there was a span of 9 bases. The germline V gene encodes CDR1 KGHSH and CDR2 LQKENI. CDR3 length equals 13 residues. The CDR3 sequence: CASSPFGQETQYF. In DNA, the CDR3 is TGTGCCAGCTCACCATTTGGGCAGGAGACCCAGTACTTC.

The rearrangement joins TRBV11-2 to TRBJ2-4; 8 nucleotides align to TRBD1. The germline gives CDR1 SGHAT, CDR2 FQNNGV. J gave up 0 bases and V 5 bases, and 6 bases lay outside the gene matches. The CDR3 spans 16 residues. This CDR3 reads CASSNDRGKAKNIQYF. The CDR3 DNA reads TGTGCCAGCAGCAATGACAGGGGTAAAGCCAAAAACATTCAGTACTTC.

This clone was seen a handful of times. V is TRBV9 and J is TRBJ1-5, with D possibly matching TRBD1 (5 bases). The ends were cut back, 0 bases at V and 4 bases at J, with 8 bases in the middle. Germline V gene lookup returns CDR1 SGDLS and CDR2 YYNGEE. This CDR3 contains 14 residues. The CDR3 protein is CASSVDGANQPQHF. In nucleotides, the CDR3 is TGTGCCAGCAGCGTAGACGGGGCGAATCAGCCCCAGCATTTT.

The rearrangement links TRBV6-2 or TRBV6-3 to TRBJ2-2, with D possibly TRBD2 on 6 matching bases. CDR1 is MNHEY and CDR2 is SVGEGT in the germline V gene. This CDR3 comprises 16 residues. V gave up 0 bases and J gave up 0 bases, with 8 bases separating them. DNA of the CDR3: TGTGCCAGCAGTTACTCAGGCGGGGCGAACACCGGGGAGCTGTTTTTT. This translates into CASSYSGGANTGELFF.

The rearrangement joins TRBV4-1 to TRBJ2-4; TRBD1 matches at 7 bases. Per germline, CDR1 MGHRA and CDR2 YSYEKL. V trimming: 1 base; J trimming: 9 bases; junction bases outside the gene matches: 6. The CDR3 extends over 14 amino acids. The CDR3 loop is CASSQVEGGSIQYF. CDR3 coding DNA: TGCGCCAGCAGCCAAGTGGAAGGGGGCAGCATTCAGTACTTC.